This T cell receptor beta chain was identified in a study of T cells in Graves' hyperthyroidism and ophthalmopathy (dated by TCRdb to about 2019). Turning to the overall study: Peripheral blood samples were taken at the time of initial diagnosis, prior to any treatment. TCR V-J signatures able to tell the groups apart were searched for in a discovery cohort of 90 to 100 patients, of whom roughly 42 had Graves' ophthalmopathy and about 55 had stable Graves' hyperthyroidism. An independent validation cohort of fewer than 20 hyperthyroidism patients and roughly 16 patients who later progressed to ophthalmopathy tested prospective prediction of ophthalmopathy. The approximately 97 discovery patients were randomly divided into training and test sets at a 7:3 ratio. The study also compared thyroid tissue and blood T-cell repertoires from more than five Graves' hyperthyroidism patients. Once sampling was done, hyperthyroidism patients were given methimazole at a starting dose of 30 mg daily, whereas ophthalmopathy patients were given high-dose intravenous methylprednisolone. The paper describes TCR Vbeta CDR3 sequencing of 135 peripheral blood samples, made up of 40 to 45 ophthalmopathy patients, 70 to 75 hyperthyroidism patients and about 17 progressor patients. The research as a whole found: Most expanded thyroid clonotypes (frequency above 0.001) were also detected in blood, a finding suggesting that blood repertoires may reflect thyroid immune responses. In cross-validation, a model built on a 13 V-J signature told ophthalmopathy apart from stable hyperthyroidism with 87.88% sensitivity and 81% to 82% specificity, and in testing the same model reached 80%/75%. During validation, the model predicted progression to ophthalmopathy a median of around six months ahead of onset, with 70.59% sensitivity and almost 75% specificity. Sample size was not statistically predetermined, and blinding of investigators to group allocation was not performed.

This clonotype was found many times. The specificity of this receptor is unknown. Within one base of it there is no much larger clone, and no base qualities were kept. There are 14 amino acids in the CDR3, from cysteine to phenylalanine inclusive. The entry retains the CDR3 DNA only, 42 bases that are in frame from base 1. V loses 6 bases of germline sequence and J loses 7 bases, and the interval between the two ends is 18 bases. Ophthalmopathy patients had moderately to severely active disease, Clinical Activity Score of at least 3, NOSPECS grade of at least 4, and duration under 3 months. Patients with uncontrolled infections, other autoimmune diseases, pregnancy or lactation were excluded. Clinical symptoms, serum thyroxine and TRAb, thyroid ultrasound, and orbital computed tomography formed the basis for the diagnoses. PBMCs were isolated from 7.5 to 10 ml of fresh peripheral blood by Ficoll-Paque density gradient centrifugation. Total RNA was extracted with Trizol reagent, and quality was checked on an Agilent 2100 Bioanalyzer.

The TCR beta CDR3 regions were amplified from the RNA transcripts. The TCR CDR3 was subjected to a first round of RT-PCR using the HTBI primer set and the Qiagen OneStep RT-PCR kit. Libraries were constructed in a second round of multiplex PCR, after which size selection and purification were performed. Sequencing of the libraries was done on an Illumina HiSeq2000 using paired-end 100 bp reads. The paper's data handling went like this. SOAPnuke was used to process the raw data, removing reads that contained adapters or uncalled bases, had a mean Phred below 15, or lacked an exact match to the constant primer or identifier. High-quality paired reads were merged using COPE v1.2.5, and each unique nucleotide sequence was defined as a clonotype. Clonotypes were aligned to IMGT TRBV, TRBD and TRBJ reference segments using MiTCR v1.1. Analysis was restricted to V-J combinations with a frequency above 0.0001, which covered just over 98% of repertoires. The TCS score was defined as the ratio of F50 (clonal expansion) to E x V (chaos), calculated using BLOSUM62-based TCRdist between CDR3 peptides within each V-J. Welch's t-statistics and random forest reduced several hundred V-J features to 13, which were used in a naive Bayes classifier (R e1071). Using fastp trimming at Q25 and MiXCR clonotype assembly, TCRdb reanalyzed the public sequencing data and kept in-frame beta chains. Identical CDR3 protein sequences are pooled into one entry, listed with their most common genes and DNA. TCRdb, rather than the study authors, made the V and J calls. This sample is represented by some 550,000 distinct CDR3 sequences; approximately 15% of them were singletons. The ten top clones hold 3% to 4% of the sample.

The V and J segments used are TRBV12-3 or TRBV12-4 and TRBJ2-5; the D region possibly corresponds to TRBD1 (6 bases align). The sequence derives from a middle-aged woman with Graves' ophthalmopathy. The specimen was blood. The DNA sequence follows: TGTGCCAGCAGCCTGGACAGACCAGGGGTGACCCAGTACTTC. This encodes CASSLDRPGVTQYF.